This passage covers 31 T cell receptor beta chains from one sample sequenced in a study of early T cells in non-severe SARS-CoV-2 infection. TCRdb called the 5' RACE reads again in MiXCR, with one record for every CDR3 protein. Of around 26,000 distinct CDR3 sequences in the sample, roughly 5% were seen once. The sample consisted of whole blood. The receptors here all came from an adult who was a healthcare worker with PCR-confirmed SARS-CoV-2 infection or an uninfected control (not recorded which).

The chain joins TRBV4-1 to TRBJ2-3; weak D call: TRBD2 (7 bases). Germline-derived CDR1 and CDR2 are MGHRA and YSYEKL. The CDR3 covers 15 residues. V was trimmed by 4 bases and J by 7 bases, leaving 18 bases between them. The CDR3 DNA reads TGCGCCAGCAGCCCTACGAGGGGGAGGGCCTATACGCAGTATTTT. Encoded protein: CASSPTRGRAYTQYF.

This clonotype occurred many times. V and J are TRBV18 and TRBJ1-1; 8 nucleotides align to TRBD1. The germline V gene has CDR1 KGHSH and CDR2 LQKENI. The V and J ends lost 3 bases and 10 bases, in that order; junction bases with no gene match: 4. CDR3 length: 12 amino acids. The CDR3 DNA sequence: TGTGCCAGCTCACCCGGACAGGGAATAGCTTTCTTT. It encodes CASSPGQGIAFF.

This clonotype was counted a few times. The J gene is TRBJ2-6, the V gene TRBV4-2, with D possibly being TRBD1 (5 bases). Trimming took 4 bases from V and 1 from J, leaving 23 bases between them. CDR1 LGHNA and CDR2 YNFKEQ come from the germline V gene. The CDR3 runs 20 residues. CDR3 nucleotide sequence: TGTGCCAGCAGCCCCTTGTCCCGAGCAGGGCACCCTTCTGGGGCCAACGTCCTGACTTTC. This sequence encodes CASSPLSRAGHPSGANVLTF.

In this sample, this clonotype turned up many times. The chain employs TRBV12-3 or TRBV12-4 and TRBJ2-1; 16 nucleotides align to TRBD2. The CDR3 is made up of 19 amino acids. V shed 3 bases and J 1 base; nucleotides not matched to a gene: 6. CDR3 protein: CASSLAGLAGGWSYNEQFF. For the CDR3, the DNA is TGTGCCAGCAGTTTGGCGGGACTAGCGGGAGGGTGGTCCTACAATGAGCAGTTCTTC.

Many counts were recorded for this clonotype. CDR3 DNA: TGTGCCAGCAGCTTAGGACGGAACACTGAAGCTTTCTTT. Amino acids: CASSLGRNTEAFF. The genes are TRBV7-2 and TRBJ1-1; no reliable D call. The CDR3 contains 13 residues. Germline lookup yields CDR1 SGHTA and CDR2 FQGNSA. The V end was cut by 1 base, the J end by 1 base, with 4 bases between. Full variable domain (remainder filled in from reference TRBV7-2 and TRBJ1-1): GAGVSQSPSNKVTEKGKDVELRCDPISGHTALYWYRQSLGQGLEFLIYFQGNSAPDKSGLPSDRFSAERTGGSVSTLTIQRTQQEDSAVYLCASSLGRNTEAFFGQGTRLTVV.

This clonotype was picked up a small number of times. The genes are TRBV7-2 and TRBJ2-2; D remains ambiguous. CDR1 and CDR2 from the germline V gene are SGHTA and FQGNSA. The V gene lost 1 base and the J gene lost 6 bases, with 12 bases spanning the gap. CDR3 length: 15 residues. CDR3 loop: CASSLGGPGAGELFF. The CDR3 coding sequence is TGTGCCAGCAGCTTAGGCGGACCTGGGGCCGGGGAGCTGTTTTTT.

CDR3 amino acids: CASTRPADRASGNTIYF. CDR3 DNA: TGTGCCAGCACCCGCCCCGCGGACAGGGCCTCTGGAAACACCATATATTTT. The chain is built from TRBV6-6 and TRBJ1-3; 8 bases are shared with TRBD1. Germline loops: CDR1 MNHNY, CDR2 SVGAGI (reference sequence). With V trimmed by 7 bases and J by 0 bases, 11 bases remained unmatched. There are 17 residues in the CDR3.

This clonotype was seen ten or more times. The V call is TRBV29-1, the J call TRBJ1-5; D gene uncertain. This CDR3 has 14 residues. The germline V and J ends were trimmed by 6 bases and 2 bases, with 14 bases remaining between them. Looked up from germline, CDR1 is SQVTM and CDR2 is ANQGSEA. The CDR3 DNA reads as TGCAGCGTCATCGGGAGAGGTGGCAATCAGCCCCAGCATTTT. This translates into CSVIGRGGNQPQHF.

This chain uses TRBV10-2 with TRBJ2-1; D is unresolved. Germline CDR1 and CDR2: WSHSY and SAAADI. Between the trimmed V and J ends, which lost 4 bases and 4 bases, there was a span of 8 bases. The CDR3 totals 13 residues. CDR3 region: CASSALIYNEQFF. Written as DNA, the CDR3 is TGCGCCAGCAGTGCCCTGATATACAATGAGCAGTTCTTC.

In this sample, this clonotype turned up many times. The rearrangement uses TRBV3-1 and TRBJ2-1, with a possible D match to TRBD2 (6 bases). V shed 1 base and J shed 9 bases, with 13 bases lying between them. This CDR3 is 14 amino acids long. Per germline, CDR1 LGHDT and CDR2 YNNKEL (reference sequence). The CDR3 sequence is CASSQVLAQGEQFF. CDR3 bases: TGTGCCAGCAGCCAAGTCCTAGCGCAGGGTGAGCAGTTCTTC.

This clonotype showed up many times. This sequence joins TRBV18 and TRBJ2-7; D tentatively reads TRBD1 or TRBD2 (5 bases each). Trimming cost V 3 bases and J 6 bases, with 15 bases left between them. This CDR3 region has 14 residues. Germline V gives CDR1 KGHSH, CDR2 LQKENI. The CDR3 region is CASSPGGTGVEQYF. The CDR3 bases are TGTGCCAGCTCACCCGGAGGAACAGGCGTCGAGCAGTACTTC.

This clonotype was picked up many times. The chain carries TRBV6-2 or TRBV6-3 and TRBJ2-5; 9 bases match TRBD1. Looked up from germline, CDR1 is MNHEY and CDR2 is SVGEGT. This CDR3 spans 16 amino acids. The junction had 9 bases not matched to a gene; V was cut back by 2 bases and J by 5 bases. CDR3 bases: TGTGCCAGCAGTTACACCGAAACAGGGGGCTGGGAGACCCAGTACTTC. Translation gives CASSYTETGGWETQYF.

This clonotype has ten or more counts. The rearrangement uses TRBV2 and TRBJ1-6, with unresolved D. V was trimmed by 4 bases and J by 7 bases, leaving 14 bases between them. CDR1 and CDR2 (germline): SNHLY, FYNNEI. CDR3 size: 15 residues. In DNA, the CDR3 is TGTGCCAGCAGTGGCCCCGGAGGCGGGAATTCACCCCTCCACTTT. Amino acids: CASSGPGGGNSPLHF.

A few counts support this clonotype. The chain employs TRBV15 and TRBJ2-5; no reliable D call. Trimming removed 1 base at V and 7 bases at J, with 16 bases between. The germline CDR1 and CDR2 sequences are LNHNV and YYDKDF (reference sequence). The CDR3 is 15 residues long. The CDR3: CATSRVPGTIRTQYF. The CDR3 nucleotides read TGTGCCACCAGCAGAGTCCCCGGCACTATCAGGACCCAGTACTTC. Full variable domain (rest looked up from reference TRBV15 and TRBJ2-5): DAMVIQNPRYQVTQFGKPVTLSCSQTLNHNVMYWYQQKSSQAPKLLFHYYDKDFNNEADTPDNFQSRRPNTSFCFLDIRSPGLGDTAMYLCATSRVPGTIRTQYFGPGTRLLVL.

This clonotype was observed at least ten times. This sequence joins TRBV4-1 and TRBJ1-2; maybe TRBD1 (5 bases). The V and J ends lost 3 bases and 7 bases respectively, with 12 bases between them. CDR3 size: 13 residues. The germline V gene encodes CDR1 MGHRA and CDR2 YSYEKL. The DNA for the CDR3 is TGCGCCAGCAGCCAGGGCCGGGACCTTGGCTACACCTTC. Encoded protein: CASSQGRDLGYTF.

At least ten counts were recorded for this clonotype. The chain has TRBV10-2 and TRBJ1-5; D gene uncertain. Trimming removed 8 bases from V and 0 bases from J, with 5 bases in between. The CDR3 extends over 12 amino acids. CDR1 and CDR2 from the germline V gene are WSHSY and SAAADI. CDR3 in amino acids: CASSNSNQPQHF. CDR3 in DNA: TGCGCCAGCTCTAATAGCAATCAGCCCCAGCATTTT.

This clonotype showed up just once. The genes are TRBV6-4 and TRBJ2-2; weak D call: TRBD1 (5 bases). V was shortened by 6 bases and J by 2 bases, with 10 bases between the two germline ends. The germline V gene encodes CDR1 MRHNA and CDR2 SNTAGT. CDR3 length: 14 amino acids. In DNA form, the CDR3 reads TGTGCCAGCAGAACGACAGTTAACACCGGGGAGCTGTTTTTT. Encoded protein: CASRTTVNTGELFF.

This clonotype has ten or more counts. The genes are TRBV30 and TRBJ1-2; TRBD1 agrees at 10 bases. J gave up 8 bases and V 0 bases, and 12 bases lay outside the gene matches. The CDR3 is made up of 16 amino acids. CDR1 and CDR2 (germline): GTSNPN, SVGIG (reference sequence). The CDR3 nucleotides are TGTGCCTGGAGTGTCTACCCGACAGGGGGCGCGGAAGGCTACACCTTC. Translated, it gives CAWSVYPTGGAEGYTF.

This clonotype was found a few times. The chain couples TRBV20-1 to TRBJ1-5; 9 bases are shared with TRBD1. Germline assignment: CDR1 DFQATT and CDR2 SNEGSKA (reference sequence). The CDR3 is 15 amino acids. V lost 4 bases to trimming and J lost 3 bases; unmatched junction nucleotides: 7. The CDR3 is CSATRTGEVNQPQHF. The CDR3 region has the DNA TGCAGTGCTACTAGGACAGGGGAGGTCAATCAGCCCCAGCATTTT.

This clonotype has at least ten counts. V gene TRBV10-1 combines with J gene TRBJ2-1; TRBD1 matches 7 bases. V was pared by 5 bases and J by 9 bases, with 1 base of the junction left unmatched. Germline V gives CDR1 WNHNN, CDR2 SYGVQD (reference sequence). This CDR3 has 11 amino acids. The CDR3 here is CASSNRGEQFF. The DNA for the CDR3 is TGCGCCAGCAGTAACAGGGGTGAGCAGTTCTTC.

This clonotype showed up just a few times. The V and J genes are TRBV10-2 and TRBJ1-5; 8 bases map to TRBD1. Germline CDR1 reads WSHSY; CDR2 reads SAAADI. Losses at the gene ends were 10 bases for V and 1 base for J; bases not matched to a gene: 6. This CDR3 has 14 residues. The CDR3 nucleotides read TGCGCCACGGGAGGACAGGGAAGCAATCAGCCCCAGCATTTT. It codes for CATGGQGSNQPQHF.

This clonotype showed up many times. The chain links TRBV12-5 to TRBJ2-5, with 13 bases fitting TRBD2. V shed 6 bases, J shed 4 bases, and the junction held 2 bases outside the gene matches. Germline CDR1 and CDR2: LGHNT and FRNRAP. CDR3 size: 14 residues. This CDR3 is CASGLAGGRETQYF. The DNA of the CDR3 is TGTGCTAGTGGACTAGCGGGGGGGCGAGAGACCCAGTACTTC.

This clonotype was seen repeatedly, ten times or more. The chain employs TRBV2 and TRBJ1-2; D perhaps matches TRBD1 (6 bases). Germline V gene lookup returns CDR1 SNHLY and CDR2 FYNNEI. Trimming took off 1 base at V and 7 bases at J, with 10 bases between the two ends. The CDR3 consists of 13 residues. CDR3 protein: CASSEDRVGGYTF. The DNA of the CDR3 is TGTGCCAGCAGTGAAGACAGGGTTGGTGGCTACACCTTC.

This clonotype was seen a few times. This chain connects TRBV19 to TRBJ2-4, with a possible D match to TRBD1 (5 bases). V lost 4 bases to trimming and J lost 7 bases, with 11 bases between them. CDR3 length equals 13 residues. The germline V gene encodes CDR1 LNHDA and CDR2 SQIVND (reference sequence). CDR3 coding DNA: TGTGCCAGTAGTACAGGGTCGCTGAACATTCAGTACTTC. Residues: CASSTGSLNIQYF. Full variable domain (outside the CDR3, taken from reference TRBV19 and TRBJ2-4): DGGITQSPKYLFRKEGQNVTLSCEQNLNHDAMYWYRQDPGQGLRLIYYSQIVNDFQKGDIAEGYSVSREKKESFPLTVTSAQKNPTAFYLCASSTGSLNIQYFGAGTRLSVL.

This clonotype was counted only a few times. The V call is TRBV5-1, the J call TRBJ1-4, with a weak D call TRBD1 (6 bases). Germline V gives CDR1 SGHRS, CDR2 YFSETQ. CDR3 length equals 13 residues. V was pared by 4 bases and J by 6 bases, with 10 bases between. The CDR3 DNA is TGCGCCAGCAGCGAACAGGGTCATGAAAAACTGTTTTTT. It encodes CASSEQGHEKLFF.

V gene TRBV6-1 combines with J gene TRBJ2-3; D is perhaps TRBD1 or TRBD2 (5 bases each). This CDR3 has 14 amino acids. V lost 4 bases, J lost 2 bases, and 10 bases lay in between. Germline lookup yields CDR1 MNHNS and CDR2 SASEGT. This CDR3 reads CASSGGVLTDTQYF. Written as DNA, the CDR3 is TGTGCCAGCAGTGGAGGGGTCCTCACAGATACGCAGTATTTT.

V and J are TRBV20-1 and TRBJ1-3, with D uncertain. The V gene lost 6 bases and the J gene lost 5 bases, with 14 bases spanning the gap. Germline V gene lookup returns CDR1 DFQATT and CDR2 SNEGSKA (reference sequence). CDR3 length: 13 residues. CDR3 in DNA: TGCAGTGCCTGTCAGCCACTTCGAAACACCATATATTTT. Its translation is CSACQPLRNTIYF.

This clonotype was seen repeatedly, ten times or more. This rearrangement joins TRBV5-1 to TRBJ1-1; no reliable D call. With 1 base removed from V and 0 bases from J, the gap between germline ends came to 4 bases. Germline lookup yields CDR1 SGHRS and CDR2 YFSETQ. The CDR3 covers 13 residues. The CDR3 protein is CASSLTMNTEAFF. Written as DNA, the CDR3 is TGCGCCAGCAGCTTGACCATGAACACTGAAGCTTTCTTT.

This sequence joins TRBV29-1 and TRBJ1-1; the match to TRBD1 covers 7 bases. Per germline, CDR1 SQVTM and CDR2 ANQGSEA. V lost 4 bases, J lost 1 base, and 9 bases stayed unmatched. CDR3 size: 15 residues. CDR3 sequence reads: CSVVGQGVTNTEAFF. The CDR3, as DNA: TGCAGCGTTGTAGGTCAGGGGGTCACGAACACTGAAGCTTTCTTT.

This clonotype was detected a few times. The chain couples TRBV20-1 to TRBJ1-6; D remains ambiguous. V was cut by 6 bases and J by 2 bases, with 11 bases left in between. Germline values: CDR1 DFQATT, CDR2 SNEGSKA (reference sequence). The CDR3 is 14 residues long. The CDR3 DNA sequence: TGCAGTGCCAGCGGAGGAACCTATAATTCACCCCTCCACTTT. Translation gives CSASGGTYNSPLHF.

This clonotype appeared a few times. The chain employs TRBV18 and TRBJ2-1; D perhaps matches TRBD1 (6 bases). Germline V gene sequence: CDR1 KGHSH, CDR2 LQKENI. This CDR3 contains 12 residues. V gave up 2 bases and J gave up 13 bases, with 12 bases separating them. The CDR3 DNA reads as TGTGCCAGCTCACCAGAACAGGGTAGCCAGTTCTTC. Translating gives CASSPEQGSQFF.